The clone carrying this T cell receptor (beta chain) showed up just once. What it recognizes is unknown. Data came from immunoSEQ multiplex PCR; TCRdb stores just in-frame clones and leaves some out. Of more than 85,000 clones listed, more than 70% are singletons. These data are taken from a study of identifying expanded T cells in peripheral blood. Collection occurred without any documented infections or immune events in donors. General observations from the study: Approximately 2-week clone count variance significantly increased as total template count grew. About 1.2 clones differed between technical replicates, versus around 15 and 18 over time.

This CDR3 is 14 amino acids long. The germline gives CDR1 MDHEN, CDR2 SYDVKM. With 6 bases removed from V and 4 bases from J, the gap between germline ends came to 15 bases. The source of this sequence is a person aged 18 to 69 in good health. Sequenced material: blood. The gene calls are TRBV28 and TRBJ1-2; tentative D call: TRBD1 (5 bases). The CDR3: CASRPMTAVYGYTF. The CDR3 DNA reads TGTGCCAGCAGACCCATGACAGCAGTCTATGGCTACACCTTC.